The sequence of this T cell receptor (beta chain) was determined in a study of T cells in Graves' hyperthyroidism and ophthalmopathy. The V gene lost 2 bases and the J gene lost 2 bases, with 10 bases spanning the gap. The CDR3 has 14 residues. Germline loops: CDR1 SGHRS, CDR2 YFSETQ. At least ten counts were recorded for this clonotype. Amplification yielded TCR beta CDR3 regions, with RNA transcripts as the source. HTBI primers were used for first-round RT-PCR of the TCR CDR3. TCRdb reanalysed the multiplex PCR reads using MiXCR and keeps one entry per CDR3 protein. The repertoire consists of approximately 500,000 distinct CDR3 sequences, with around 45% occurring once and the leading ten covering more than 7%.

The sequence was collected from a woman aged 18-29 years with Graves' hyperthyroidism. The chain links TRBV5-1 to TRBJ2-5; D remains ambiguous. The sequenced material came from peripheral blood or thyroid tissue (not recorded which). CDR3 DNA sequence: TGCGCCAGCAGCTTTTTGGGCATACAAGAGACCCAGTACTTC. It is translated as CASSFLGIQETQYF.